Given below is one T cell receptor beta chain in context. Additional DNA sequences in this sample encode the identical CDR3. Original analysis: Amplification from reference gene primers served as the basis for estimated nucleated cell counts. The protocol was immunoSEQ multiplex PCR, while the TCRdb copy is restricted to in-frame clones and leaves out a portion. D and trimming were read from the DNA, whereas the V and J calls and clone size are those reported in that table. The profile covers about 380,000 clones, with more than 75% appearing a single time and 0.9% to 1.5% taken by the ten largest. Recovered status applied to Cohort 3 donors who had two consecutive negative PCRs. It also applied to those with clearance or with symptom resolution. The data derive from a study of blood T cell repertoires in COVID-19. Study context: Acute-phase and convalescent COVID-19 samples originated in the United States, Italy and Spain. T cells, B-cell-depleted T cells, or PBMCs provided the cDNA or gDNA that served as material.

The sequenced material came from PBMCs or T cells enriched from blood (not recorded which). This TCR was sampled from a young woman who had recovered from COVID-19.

CDR3 sequence (DNA): TGCGCCAGCAGCTTGGCCGGAGATACGCAGTATTTT. This gives the protein CASSLAGDTQYF. The V and J genes are TRBV5-1 and TRBJ2-3; D uncertain. Trimming removed 0 bases at V and 5 bases at J, with 4 bases between. The CDR3 is 12 amino acids. Looked up from germline, CDR1 is SGHRS and CDR2 is YFSETQ.